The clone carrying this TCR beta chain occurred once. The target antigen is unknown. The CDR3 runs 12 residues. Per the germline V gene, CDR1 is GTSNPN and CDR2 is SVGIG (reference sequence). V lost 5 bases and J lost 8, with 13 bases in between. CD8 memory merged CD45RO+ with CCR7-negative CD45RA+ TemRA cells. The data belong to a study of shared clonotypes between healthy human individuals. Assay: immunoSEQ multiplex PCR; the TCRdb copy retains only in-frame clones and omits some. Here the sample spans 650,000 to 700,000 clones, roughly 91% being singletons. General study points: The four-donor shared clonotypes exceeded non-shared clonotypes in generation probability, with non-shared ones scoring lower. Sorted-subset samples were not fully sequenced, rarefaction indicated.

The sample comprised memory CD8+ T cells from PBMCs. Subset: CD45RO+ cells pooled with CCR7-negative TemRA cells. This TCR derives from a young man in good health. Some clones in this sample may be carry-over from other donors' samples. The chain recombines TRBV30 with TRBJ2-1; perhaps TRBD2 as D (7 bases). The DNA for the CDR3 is TGTGCCTGGGGGAGGGCAGGGGATGAGCAGTTCTTC. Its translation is CAWGRAGDEQFF.